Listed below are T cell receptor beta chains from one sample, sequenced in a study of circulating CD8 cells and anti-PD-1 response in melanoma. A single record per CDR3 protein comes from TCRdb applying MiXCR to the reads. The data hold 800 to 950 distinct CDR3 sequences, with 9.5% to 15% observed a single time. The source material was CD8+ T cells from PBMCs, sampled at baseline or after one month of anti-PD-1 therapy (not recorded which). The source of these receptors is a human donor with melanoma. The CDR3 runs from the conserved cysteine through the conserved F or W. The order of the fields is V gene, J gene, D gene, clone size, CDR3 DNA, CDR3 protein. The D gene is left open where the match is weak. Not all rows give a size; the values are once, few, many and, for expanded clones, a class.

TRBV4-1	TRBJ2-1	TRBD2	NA	TGCGCCAGCAGCCAAGATCGAGCGGGGGGGCCCTACAATGAGCAGTTCTTC	CASSQDRAGGPYNEQFF
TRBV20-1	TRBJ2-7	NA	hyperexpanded	TGCAGTGCTGACTCGTCGGACAGTCCCTACGAGCAGTACTTC	CSADSSDSPYEQYF
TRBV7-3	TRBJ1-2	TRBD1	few	TGTGCCAGCAGCCCGGACAGGGCTGGCGGCTACACCTTC	CASSPDRAGGYTF
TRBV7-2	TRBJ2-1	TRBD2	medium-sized	TGTGCCAGCAGCTTAGTGGGAGGGACCAATGAGCAGTTCTTC	CASSLVGGTNEQFF
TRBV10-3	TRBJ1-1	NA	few	TGTGCCATCAGTGAGGATTCGGGTCCGAGGACTGAAGCTTTCTTT	CAISEDSGPRTEAFF
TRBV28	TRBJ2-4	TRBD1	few	TGTGCCAGCAGCCCTTGGACAGGGGAGGGCAAAAACATTCAGTACTTC	CASSPWTGEGKNIQYF
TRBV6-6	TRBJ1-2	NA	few	TGTGCCAGCAGTTACTCGATTGGCTACACCTTC	CASSYSIGYTF
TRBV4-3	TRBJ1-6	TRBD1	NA	TGCGCCAGCAGCCAAGATCAGCGGACAGGGGGGGCACCCCTCCACTTT	CASSQDQRTGGAPLHF
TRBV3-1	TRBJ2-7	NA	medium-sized	TGTGCCAGCAGCCAAGATCGGTTAGGGGTCAGGATATCCTACGAGCAGTACTTC	CASSQDRLGVRISYEQYF
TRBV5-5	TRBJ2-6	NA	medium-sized	TGTGCCAGCAGCTTGGTCGGAGCTGGAGCCAACGTCCTGACTTTC	CASSLVGAGANVLTF
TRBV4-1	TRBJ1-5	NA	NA	TGCGCCAGCAGCCAAGGGGGGCAGCCCCAGCATTTT	CASSQGGQPQHF
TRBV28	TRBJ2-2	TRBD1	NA	TGTGCCAGCAGTTTTCCCCCCTCCGGGACAGGGGACAGGGAGCTGTTTTTT	CASSFPPSGTGDRELFF
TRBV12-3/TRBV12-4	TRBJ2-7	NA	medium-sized	TGTGCCAGCAGCAAGGCATGGGGGGATTACGAGCAGTACTTC	CASSKAWGDYEQYF
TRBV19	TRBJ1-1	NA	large	TGTGCCAGCAAGACGGGGATCGCTGAAGCTTTCTTT	CASKTGIAEAFF
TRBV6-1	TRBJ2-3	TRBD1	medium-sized	TGTGCCAGCAGCTCCAGGGGGCTGTTAAGAGATACGCAGTATTTT	CASSSRGLLRDTQYF
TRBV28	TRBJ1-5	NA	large	TGTGCCAGCAGTTTATTGAACAGGGTGGTTAGTAATCAGCCCCAGCATTTT	CASSLLNRVVSNQPQHF
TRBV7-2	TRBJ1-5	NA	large	TGTGCCAGCAGCTTAAGAGGGAGCAATCAGCCCCAGCATTTT	CASSLRGSNQPQHF
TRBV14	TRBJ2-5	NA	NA	TGTGCCAGCAGACTTACCGAGATGGCGACCCAGTACTTC	CASRLTEMATQYF
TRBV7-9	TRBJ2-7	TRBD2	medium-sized	TGTGCCAGCAGCGGCGCTAGCGGGGGAAACGAGCAGTACTTC	CASSGASGGNEQYF
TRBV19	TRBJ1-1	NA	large	TGTGCCAGTAACCGGGACGGGAAAGGTATAAACACTGAAGCTTTCTTT	CASNRDGKGINTEAFF
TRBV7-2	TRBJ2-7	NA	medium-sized	TGTGCCAGCACTCCGGGTCGGAGCAACTTTTACGAGCAGTACTTC	CASTPGRSNFYEQYF
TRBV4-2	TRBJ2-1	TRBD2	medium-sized	TGTGCCAGCAGCCAAGGGGGCGCAGCGGGGGACAATGAGCAGTTCTTC	CASSQGGAAGDNEQFF